These T cell receptor beta chains were read from a single sample in a study of blood T cells in healthy people across ages. Using its own MiXCR run on the 5' RACE reads, TCRdb lists one record per CDR3 protein. This table has over 1.5 million distinct CDR3 sequences, roughly 49% appearing once. Sample: blood. All receptors come from a woman aged 40 to 50 in good health. Both conserved end residues are trimmed from each CDR3. Fields, in order: CDR3 length, J gene, V gene, CDR3 protein.

13 | TRBJ2-5 | TRBV11-2 | ASSLESSGAETQY
11 | TRBJ1-6 | TRBV7-3 | ASCRDRNSPLH
15 | TRBJ2-7 | TRBV4-3 | ASNQSHTGVGSYEQY
11 | TRBJ1-1 | TRBV5-1 | ASRAGQDTEAF
16 | TRBJ2-5 | TRBV3-1 | ASSQVFLGLGIEETQY
12 | TRBJ2-1 | TRBV29-1 | SVISSQGYNEQF
14 | TRBJ1-2 | TRBV12-3/TRBV12-4 | ASSPRDGAVYYGYT
10 | TRBJ1-2 | TRBV20-1 | SAPDRNYGYT
9 | TRBJ1-5 | TRBV12-3/TRBV12-4 | ASSSNQPQH
12 | TRBJ2-7 | TRBV20-1 | SARGTALAYEQY
13 | TRBJ2-7 | TRBV28 | ASSSVTLALYEQY
13 | TRBJ2-7 | TRBV20-1 | SARNGQGVSYEQY
14 | TRBJ2-1 | TRBV25-1 | ASSGPQSRSFGEQF
13 | . | TRBV13 | ASSARIIGVETQY
11 | TRBJ2-1 | TRBV4-3 | ASSPGRQGEQF
13 | TRBJ2-3 | TRBV10-3 | AIGRGQGGTDTQY
16 | TRBJ2-6 | TRBV12-3/TRBV12-4 | ASSGIGAGGPGANVLT
11 | TRBJ2-7 | TRBV28 | ASFSPQGYEQY
15 | TRBJ2-6 | TRBV28 | ASRVVQGVTGANVLT
11 | TRBJ1-5 | TRBV12-3/TRBV12-4 | ASSLGGRQPRH
15 | TRBJ2-5 | TRBV4-2 | ASSPLDRNLYQETQY
16 | TRBJ2-1 | TRBV4-3 | ASSQECCGGYTYNEQF
14 | TRBJ2-5 | TRBV5-1 | ASSIGLLGSQETQY
15 | TRBJ2-3 | TRBV21-1 | ASSTSGRAGDTDTQY
14 | TRBJ1-5 | TRBV7-2 | ASSLGGTGVRQPQH
11 | TRBJ1-6 | TRBV28 | ASSCWVDSPLH
13 | TRBJ2-1 | TRBV7-2 | ASSLARGGLETQF
13 | TRBJ2-6 | TRBV7-2 | ASSWRGSGASVLT
15 | TRBJ1-6 | TRBV21-1 | ASSKGRRGFYNSPLH
14 | TRBJ2-7 | TRBV29-1 | SVEDDPGTGADEQY
12 | TRBJ2-3 | TRBV12-3/TRBV12-4 | ASSFGSITDTQY
11 | TRBJ2-7 | TRBV28 | ASSDYGGYEQY
13 | TRBJ1-1 | TRBV5-5 | ASSLAGSMNTEAF
9 | TRBJ2-3 | TRBV20-1 | SARVLDSQY
10 | TRBJ2-7 | TRBV29-1 | SVGTGIYEQY
13 | TRBJ2-1 | TRBV7-2 | ASRSGGAGFDEQF
15 | TRBJ2-3 | TRBV6-2/TRBV6-3 | ASTPVSGDRGLDTQY
13 | TRBJ1-5 | TRBV20-1 | SASNQVRSNQPQH
12 | TRBJ2-5 | TRBV28 | ASSLEGQSREQY
12 | . | TRBV20-1 | SAPAGLTVNEQY
11 | TRBJ2-1 | TRBV9 | ASSEGTGNEQF
15 | TRBJ2-3 | TRBV7-2 | ASSPLGLAGVSDTQY
13 | TRBJ2-7 | TRBV6-5 | ASSYRTSGGYEQY
18 | TRBJ2-6 | TRBV28 | ASSPFQGNRGSSGANVLT
11 | TRBJ1-2 | TRBV5-1 | ASSLELAEGYT
14 | TRBJ2-1 | TRBV7-9 | ASSPDGGAAYNEQF
13 | TRBJ2-7 | TRBV7-2 | ASSQGQLRSEEQY